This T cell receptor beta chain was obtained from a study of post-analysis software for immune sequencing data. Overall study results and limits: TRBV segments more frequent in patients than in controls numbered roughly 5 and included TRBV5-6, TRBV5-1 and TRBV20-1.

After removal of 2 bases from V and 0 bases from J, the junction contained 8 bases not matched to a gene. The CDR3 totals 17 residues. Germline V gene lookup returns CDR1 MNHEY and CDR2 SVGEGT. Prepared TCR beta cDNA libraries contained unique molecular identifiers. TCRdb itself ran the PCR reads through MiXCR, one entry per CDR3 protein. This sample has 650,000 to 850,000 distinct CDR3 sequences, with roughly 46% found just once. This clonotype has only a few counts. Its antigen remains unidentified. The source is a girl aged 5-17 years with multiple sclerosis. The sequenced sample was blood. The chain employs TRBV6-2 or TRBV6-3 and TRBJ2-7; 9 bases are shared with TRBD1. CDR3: CASSYVPGQGLSYEQYF. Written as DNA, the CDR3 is TGTGCCAGCAGTTACGTTCCAGGACAGGGGCTCTCCTACGAGCAGTACTTC.